A single sample is the source of the 3 T cell receptor beta chains below, sequenced in a study of regulatory T cells in long-lasting Graves disease. The time point was: newly diagnosed GD, antithyroid drugs for less than 3 months. Extracted RNA from PBMCs served as the source of the TCR library. In building TCR beta libraries, iRepertoire HTBI primers were used together with Arm-PCR of CDR3 regions. TCRdb itself ran the multiplex PCR reads through MiXCR, one entry per CDR3 protein. The data show 560,000 or so distinct CDR3 sequences, about 16% seen once. This same sample was also part of a study on T cells in Graves' hyperthyroidism and ophthalmopathy.

This specimen was peripheral blood mononuclear cells (PBMCs), taken at new diagnosis, from a patient treated with antithyroid drugs. These receptors were obtained from a man between 18 and 29 years old with Graves disease.

In this sample, this clonotype turned up a few times. The chain employs TRBV5-1 and TRBJ1-5; D is perhaps TRBD1 (5 bases). Deletions cut 0 bases from V and 2 bases from J, with 9 bases between. Germline lookup yields CDR1 SGHRS and CDR2 YFSETQ. CDR3 length: 15 amino acids. CDR3 DNA sequence: TGCGCCAGCAGCTTGGAGGGGAGCCGCAATCAGCCCCAGCATTTT. Its translation: CASSLEGSRNQPQHF. The whole variable domain, filled in from reference TRBV5-1 and TRBJ1-5, reads KAGVTQTPRYLIKTRGQQVTLSCSPISGHRSVSWYQQTPGQGLQFLFEYFSETQRNKGNFPGRFSGRQFSNSRSEMNVSTLELGDSALYLCASSLEGSRNQPQHFGDGTRLSIL.

This clonotype was recorded a few times. The chain is built from TRBV18 and TRBJ1-1, with D unresolved. The CDR3 spans 16 residues. Trimming shortened V by 1 base and J by 0 bases, and 12 bases separated the two germline ends. CDR1 and CDR2 (germline): KGHSH, LQKENI. The CDR3 DNA follows: TGTGCCAGCTCACCACGAACAGAAGGAATGAACACTGAAGCTTTCTTT. Its translation is CASSPRTEGMNTEAFF.

This clonotype was seen repeatedly, ten times or more. This chain joins TRBV10-1 and TRBJ1-2; D not certain. Deletions cut 3 bases from V and 6 bases from J, with 8 bases between. CDR3 length: 12 amino acids. Germline lookup yields CDR1 WNHNN and CDR2 SYGVQD (reference sequence). The CDR3, as DNA: TGCGCCAGCAGTGATACGACTAATGGCTACACCTTC. The encoded protein is CASSDTTNGYTF.